The sequence of this T cell receptor beta chain was determined in a study of T cells after posttransplantation cyclophosphamide. The CDR3 length is 16 residues. V shed 1 base, J shed 7 bases, and the junction held 5 bases outside the gene matches. Germline CDR1 reads LNHNV; CDR2 reads YYDKDF (reference sequence). The protocol was immunoSEQ multiplex PCR, while the TCRdb copy is restricted to in-frame clones and leaves out a portion. The sample consists of more than 3,000 clones, approximately 95% of them appearing once. This chain joins TRBV15 and TRBJ1-6, with TRBD1 matching 9 bases. The sequencing input was naive CD4+ T cells sorted from PBMCs. The TCR originated in a man aged 45-65 years. The CDR3 DNA is TGTGCCACCAGCAGAGGTTCCGGGACAGGGAATTCACCCCTCCACTTT. It translates to CATSRGSGTGNSPLHF.